The text below deals with one TCR beta chain. The antigen is unknown. CDR3 length equals 15 residues. Deletions cut 3 bases from V and 7 bases from J, with 16 bases between. Germline CDR1 is SNHLY and CDR2 is FYNNEI. This sample is part of a study of identifying expanded T cells in peripheral blood. Findings of the study overall: Differentially abundant clones: about 1.2 between replicates, about 15 at roughly 13 days, more than 18 at four.

The assay was immunoSEQ multiplex PCR, and TCRdb's table has in-frame clones only and misses some. The sample includes roughly 82,000 clones, almost 85% seen only once; the top ten take about 17%. The source of this sequence is a person aged 18 to 75 in good health. The sample taken for sequencing was blood. The chain has TRBV2 and TRBJ2-1; the D is unclear. CDR3 nucleotide sequence: TGTGCCAGCAGTGAGCGCCCGGCCGCGCGGAATGAGCAGTTCTTC. It is translated as CASSERPAARNEQFF.